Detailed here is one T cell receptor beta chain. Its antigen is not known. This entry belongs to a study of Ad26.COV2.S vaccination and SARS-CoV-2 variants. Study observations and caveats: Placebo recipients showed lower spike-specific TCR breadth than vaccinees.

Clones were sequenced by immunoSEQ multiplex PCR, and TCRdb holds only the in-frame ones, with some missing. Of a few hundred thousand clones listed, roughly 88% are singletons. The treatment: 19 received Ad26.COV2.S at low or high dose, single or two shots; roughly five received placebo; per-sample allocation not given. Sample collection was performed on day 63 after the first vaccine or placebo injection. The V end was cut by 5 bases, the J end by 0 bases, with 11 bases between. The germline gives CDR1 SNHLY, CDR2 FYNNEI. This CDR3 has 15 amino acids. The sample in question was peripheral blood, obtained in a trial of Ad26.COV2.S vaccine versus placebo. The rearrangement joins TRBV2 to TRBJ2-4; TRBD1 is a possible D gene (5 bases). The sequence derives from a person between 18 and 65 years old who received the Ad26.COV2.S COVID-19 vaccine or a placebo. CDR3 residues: CASSQAGIAKNIQYF. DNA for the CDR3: TGTGCCAGCAGTCAGGCAGGGATAGCCAAAAACATTCAGTACTTC.